The clone carrying this T cell receptor (beta chain) was picked up one time. What it binds is unknown. TCRdb's copy holds only in-frame clones and misses some; the assay was immunoSEQ multiplex PCR. The data hold about 44,000 clones, with around 93% observed a single time. Trimming cost V 4 bases and J 2 bases, with 11 bases left between them. In germline, CDR1 is SGHAT, CDR2 FQNNGV. CDR3 size: 14 residues. The data belong to a study of a mutant IDH1 vaccine in newly diagnosed glioma. Study overall: Vaccination started 4-6 weeks after radiotherapy alone, or with temozolomide cycles. Study observations and caveats: Pseudoprogression looked unconnected to shifts in top peripheral T cell clonotypes. Most patients, 93.3%, showed vaccine-induced immune responses.

Time point meaning: week 23, last vaccination. The vaccine gave 300 ug of a 20-mer mutant IDH1 peptide subcutaneously per dose. Those who donated had recent WHO grade 3 or 4 IDH1-mutant, ATRX-lost astrocytomas. The V gene is TRBV11-2, the J gene TRBJ2-5; D may be TRBD1 (5 bases). The sequencing here drew on PBMCs, taken from a glioma patient whose treatment included an IDH1 peptide vaccine. The TCR originated in a middle-aged man with glioma. The DNA of the CDR3 is TGTGCCAGCAGCTCAGGACAAGGACAAGAGACCCAGTACTTC. Amino acids: CASSSGQGQETQYF. Supplemented by reference TRBV11-2 and TRBJ2-5, the full variable domain reads EAGVAQSPRYKIIEKRQSVAFWCNPISGHATLYWYQQILGQGPKLLIQFQNNGVVDDSQLPKDRFSAERLKGVDSTLKIQPAKLEDSAVYLCASSSGQGQETQYFGPGTRLLVL.